This T cell receptor (beta chain) comes out of a study of shared clonotypes between healthy human individuals (dated by TCRdb to 2020 to 2021). Regarding the complete study: The cohort included a few men and a couple of women between 18 and 49 years of age. Each donor's leukapheresis produced roughly between roughly 0.94 and 9.5 billion PBMCs. For each donor, CD4 naive and CD4 memory were each given three plates, CD8 naive was given two plates, and CD8 memory was given one plate. To estimate repertoire size and how much clonotypes are shared between individuals, the study performed deep sequencing of blood TCR repertoires from roughly five healthy adults. Libraries were prepared and TCR repertoires were sequenced by different laboratories using diverse techniques, in order to increase sequencing depth and limit assay-specific biases. Paper-wide results and their limitations: Pairwise subsampling indicated that sequencing depth was expected to affect the degree of clonotype sharing among donors. Across a handful of donors, approximately 5% of naive CD4, 3% to 3.5% of naive CD8, 2.3% of memory CD4, and under 0.45% of memory CD8 clonotypes were shared. Naive subsets generally had larger estimated clonotype richness than memory subsets did. Because the study included only a small number of donors, the genetic and exposure-history diversity represented was limited. Compared with non-shared clonotypes, the clonotypes found in all four sorted-subset donors had higher generation probabilities. Sampling was restricted to blood, and TCR repertoires in tissues likely differ from the TCR repertoires found in blood. Even with the large sequencing depth, rarefaction of the sorted-subset datasets indicated that sequencing was incomplete.

The donors were healthy, HIV-negative adults with no recently reported acute infections or vaccinations. Only Caucasian adults living in Nashville, Tennessee, USA were represented among the donors. CD4+ T cells were enriched by magnetic negative selection, after which naive cells were positively selected on CD45RA and the negative fraction was taken as the memory subset. After blood collection by leukapheresis, PBMCs were isolated using Ficoll-Histopaque density gradient centrifugation and then cryopreserved in the vapor phase of liquid nitrogen. Purity and quantity of every magnetically sorted T cell population were checked by analytical flow cytometry. Genomic DNA was isolated from each sorted fraction and quantified by UV absorbance on a Nanodrop 2000c. CDR1 and CDR2 (SGHTA, FQGNSA) derive from the germline V gene. V loses 5 bases, J loses 8 bases, and the germline ends lie 16 bases apart. The CDR3 spans 14 residues, from the cysteine through the phenylalanine. Here the CDR3 DNA is all that survives: 42 bases in frame from base 1.

Using the deep immunoSEQ assay, TCR CDR3 regions were amplified from genomic DNA by multiplex PCR. Extracted genomic DNA from each cell subset was spread evenly across all wells of several immunoSEQ 96-well plates, with each plate serving as a replicate. For sorted subsets, each replicate PCR was loaded with approximately 200 ng genomic DNA, equivalent to approximately 33,000 T cell genomes. Purified libraries were measured with a Qubit 3.0 fluorometer, size-checked on a Bioanalyzer 2100, and measured again with the KAPA Library Quantification kit. Every immunoSEQ 96-well plate was sequenced on a separate single-read 150-cycle Illumina NextSeq 550 flow cell. From the authors' description of their analysis: Because only junctional sequences without quality scores were contained in the immunoSEQ output, filtering matching that applied to full-length reads could not be performed. Sequences were annotated with PyIR, a Python wrapper for IgBLAST v1.9, using IMGT germline references to assign V/J genes and CDR3. Reads were removed for weak V/J assignments (E-value above 1e-6), missing CDR3, stop codons, out-of-frame junctions, or ambiguous translated residues. A V3J clonotype was defined by an identical inferred V gene, J gene, and CDR3 amino acid sequence. To compute the percentage overlap between repertoires, the number of shared unique clonotypes was divided by the size of the smaller repertoire. RTK rarefaction, the Chao1 estimator, and Recon v2.1 estimates of unobserved clonotypes were used to assess repertoire richness. For all TCRbeta clonotypes obtained by the gDNA method from a few donors, generation probabilities were computed with OLGA. TCRdb took over this immuneACCESS table, retaining in-frame rearrangements with V and J assigned. Such tables are incomplete; in checked studies, under half of the missing clones stem from an unresolved V gene, and the remainder is unexplained. V and J calls and clone size are as listed in that table; D and trimming were resolved from the DNA. The sample yields approximately 1.5 million clones; under 99% were counted once. Of the sample, 0.4% to 0.45% falls within the top ten clones.

There are many counts of this clone. Its antigen is currently not known. No much larger clonotype is one base removed from it; base qualities were not supplied. Sequenced input: naive CD4+ T cells sorted from blood. In the paper's terms, the cell subset or site label means: CD45RA+ positively selected. The TCR sequence derives from a man under 40 in good health. In this chain, TRBV7-2 is recombined with TRBJ2-1, with TRBD1 perhaps the D gene, on 8 matching bases. The DNA sequence is TGTGCCAGCAGCACGTACAGGGGGGGCTATGAGCAGTTCTTC. This is translated as CASSTYRGGYEQFF.